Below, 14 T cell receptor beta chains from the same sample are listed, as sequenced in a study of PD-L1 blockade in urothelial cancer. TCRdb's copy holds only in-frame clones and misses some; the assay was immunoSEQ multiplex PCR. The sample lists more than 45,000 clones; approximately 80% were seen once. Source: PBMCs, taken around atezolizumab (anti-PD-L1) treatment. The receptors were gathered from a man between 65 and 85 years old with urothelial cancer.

The CDR3 sequence: CASSLLIWGDYEQYF. DNA for the CDR3: TGTGCCAGCAGCTTGCTAATCTGGGGAGACTACGAGCAGTACTTC. J is TRBJ2-7 and V is TRBV5-5, with D perhaps matching TRBD2 (5 bases). Trimming took off 1 base at V and 3 bases at J, with 14 bases between the two ends. Germline V gene lookup returns CDR1 SGHKS and CDR2 YYEKEE (reference sequence). The CDR3 extends over 15 amino acids.

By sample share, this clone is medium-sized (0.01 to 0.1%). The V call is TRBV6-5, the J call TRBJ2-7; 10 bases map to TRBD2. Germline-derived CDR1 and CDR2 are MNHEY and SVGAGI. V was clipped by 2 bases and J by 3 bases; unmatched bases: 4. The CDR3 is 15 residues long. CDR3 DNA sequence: TGTGCCAGCAGTTACAGAGCTAGCGGGAGCTACGAGCAGTACTTC. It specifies CASSYRASGSYEQYF.

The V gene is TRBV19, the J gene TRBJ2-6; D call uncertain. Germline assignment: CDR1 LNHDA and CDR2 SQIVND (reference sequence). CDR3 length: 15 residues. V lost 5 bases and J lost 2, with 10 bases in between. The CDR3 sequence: CASSPAGAGANVLTF. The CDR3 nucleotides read TGTGCCAGTAGTCCCGCAGGTGCTGGGGCCAACGTCCTGACTTTC.

CDR3 protein: CASRPPGQSTDTQYF. The CDR3 coding sequence is TGTGCCAGCAGACCACCGGGACAGAGCACAGATACGCAGTATTTT. The chain uses TRBV7-2 and TRBJ2-3; TRBD1 aligns across 7 bases. The junction had 6 bases not matched to a gene; V was cut back by 6 bases and J by 0 bases. Germline V CDR1 and CDR2: SGHTA, FQGNSA. The CDR3 extends over 15 amino acids.

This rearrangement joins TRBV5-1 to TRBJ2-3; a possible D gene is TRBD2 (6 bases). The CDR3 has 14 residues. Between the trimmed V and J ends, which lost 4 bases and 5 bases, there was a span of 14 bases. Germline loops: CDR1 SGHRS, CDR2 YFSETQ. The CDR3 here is CASSKGLPGDTQYF. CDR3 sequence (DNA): TGCGCCAGCAGCAAGGGACTGCCCGGAGATACGCAGTATTTT.

In DNA, the CDR3 is TGTGCCAGCAGTTTATCGGGGACAGTCTCCTACGAGCAGTACTTC. Protein product: CASSLSGTVSYEQYF. The genes are TRBV27 and TRBJ2-7; 7 positions agree with TRBD1. This CDR3 comprises 15 residues. CDR1 and CDR2 from the germline V gene are MNHEY and SMNVEV (reference sequence). Trimming cost V 0 bases and J 0 bases; bases outside gene matches: 2.

The CDR3 sequence: CASSFLGADTQYF. The CDR3 DNA follows: TGTGCCAGCAGCTTCCTAGGCGCAGATACGCAGTATTTT. This chain uses TRBV5-4 with TRBJ2-3; unclear D gene. Per germline, CDR1 SGHNT and CDR2 YYREEE (reference sequence). The V end lost 2 bases, the J end lost 4 bases, and 8 bases lay between the germline ends. CDR3 length equals 13 residues.

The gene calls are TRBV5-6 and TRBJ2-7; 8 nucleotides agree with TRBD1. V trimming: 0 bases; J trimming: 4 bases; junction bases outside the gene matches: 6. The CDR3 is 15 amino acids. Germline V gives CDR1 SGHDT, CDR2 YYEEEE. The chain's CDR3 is CASSLGVTGVYEQYF. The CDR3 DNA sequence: TGTGCCAGCAGCTTGGGAGTGACAGGGGTGTACGAGCAGTACTTC.

CDR3 DNA: TGTGCCAGCAGTCGACAGTCCTACGAGCAGTACTTC. This codes for CASSRQSYEQYF. The chain links TRBV2 to TRBJ2-7; weak D call: TRBD1 (5 bases). Trimming shortened V by 5 bases and J by 1 base, and 6 bases separated the two germline ends. This CDR3 has 12 amino acids. CDR1 and CDR2 from the germline V gene are SNHLY and FYNNEI.

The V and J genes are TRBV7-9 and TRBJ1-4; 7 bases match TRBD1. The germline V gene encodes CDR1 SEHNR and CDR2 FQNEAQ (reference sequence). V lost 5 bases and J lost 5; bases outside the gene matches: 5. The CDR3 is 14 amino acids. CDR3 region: CASSSGTANEKLFF. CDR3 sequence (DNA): TGTGCCAGCAGCAGTGGGACAGCAAATGAAAAACTGTTTTTT.

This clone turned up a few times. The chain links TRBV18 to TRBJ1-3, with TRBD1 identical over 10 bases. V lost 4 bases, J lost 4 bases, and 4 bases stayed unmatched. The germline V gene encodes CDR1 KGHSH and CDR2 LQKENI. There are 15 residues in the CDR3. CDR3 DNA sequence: TGTGCCAGCTCACAGGACAGGGGGTTCGGAAACACCATATATTTT. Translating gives CASSQDRGFGNTIYF.

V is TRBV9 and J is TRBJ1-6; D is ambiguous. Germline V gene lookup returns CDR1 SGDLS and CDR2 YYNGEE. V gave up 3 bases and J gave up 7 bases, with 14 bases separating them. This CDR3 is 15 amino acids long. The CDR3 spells CASSATSGGNSPLHF. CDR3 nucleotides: TGTGCCAGCAGCGCCACCAGTGGAGGAAATTCACCCCTCCACTTT.

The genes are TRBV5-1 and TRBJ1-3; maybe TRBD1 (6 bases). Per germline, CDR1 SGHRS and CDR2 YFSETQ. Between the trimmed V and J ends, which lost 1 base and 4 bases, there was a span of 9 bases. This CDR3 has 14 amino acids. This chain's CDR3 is CASSLQGTGNTIYF. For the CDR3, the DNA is TGCGCCAGCAGCTTGCAGGGGACGGGAAACACCATATATTTT.

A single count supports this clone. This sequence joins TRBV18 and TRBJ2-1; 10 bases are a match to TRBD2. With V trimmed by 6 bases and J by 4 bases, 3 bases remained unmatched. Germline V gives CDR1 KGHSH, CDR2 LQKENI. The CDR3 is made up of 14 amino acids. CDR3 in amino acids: CASSLAGAYNEQFF. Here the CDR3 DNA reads TGTGCCAGCTCCCTAGCGGGAGCATACAATGAGCAGTTCTTC.